The 7 T cell receptor beta chains reported below all come from one sample, sequenced in a study of T cell responses to AZD1222 COVID-19 vaccine. TCRdb's copy holds only in-frame clones and misses some; the assay was immunoSEQ multiplex PCR. Altogether more than 80,000 clones are present, less than 95% being singletons, with the ten largest covering 8%. Sequenced here: peripheral blood, sampled 28 days after the second AZD1222 dose. The source of these receptors is an adult who received the AZD1222 COVID-19 vaccine.

V gene TRBV12-3 or TRBV12-4 combines with J gene TRBJ2-2; no definite D call. The CDR3 loop spans 12 amino acids. Trimming took off 5 bases at V and 2 bases at J, with 3 bases between the two ends. The CDR3, as DNA: TGTGCCAGCAGTAGAAACACCGGGGAGCTGTTTTTT. Amino acid sequence: CASSRNTGELFF.

V and J are TRBV10-1 and TRBJ1-3, with a weak D call TRBD1 (6 bases). V dropped 2 bases and J dropped 0 bases, with 14 bases sitting between them. The germline V gene encodes CDR1 WNHNN and CDR2 SYGVQD (reference sequence). The length of the CDR3 is 17 residues. The CDR3 region has the DNA TGCGCCAGCAGTGAGATGGGGGCCGAGAGCTCTGGAAACACCATATATTTT. Its protein is CASSEMGAESSGNTIYF.

This chain uses TRBV4-2 with TRBJ2-1; no firm D call. Trimming shortened V by 4 bases and J by 4 bases, and 14 bases separated the two germline ends. The CDR3 has 15 residues. Germline V lookup: CDR1 LGHNA, CDR2 YNFKEQ. CDR3 residues: CASSLTNTLYNEQFF. The DNA of the CDR3 is TGTGCCAGCAGCCTAACCAATACTCTATACAATGAGCAGTTCTTC.

The chain recombines TRBV2 with TRBJ1-5; 7 nucleotides match TRBD1. The CDR3 spans 14 residues. Germline lookup yields CDR1 SNHLY and CDR2 FYNNEI. The V and J ends lost 6 bases and 0 bases, in that order; junction bases with no gene match: 2. DNA for the CDR3: TGTGCCAGCAGGACAGGGTATAGCAATCAGCCCCAGCATTTT. Its protein product is CASRTGYSNQPQHF. Full variable domain (missing parts from reference TRBV2 and TRBJ1-5): EPEVTQTPSHQVTQMGQEVILRCVPISNHLYFYWYRQILGQKVEFLVSFYNNEISEKSEIFDDQFSVERPDGSNFTLKIRSTKLEDSAMYFCASRTGYSNQPQHFGDGTRLSIL.

V and J are TRBV11-2 and TRBJ1-2; D gene unclear. The CDR3 sequence is 13 residues long. Trimming shortened V by 2 bases and J by 8 bases, and 12 bases separated the two germline ends. Germline-derived CDR1 and CDR2 are SGHAT and FQNNGV. CDR3 protein: CASSLSGLWGYTF. For the CDR3, the DNA is TGTGCCAGCAGCTTATCTGGGTTGTGGGGCTACACCTTC. The variable domain in full, with the rest retrieved from reference TRBV11-2 and TRBJ1-2, is EAGVAQSPRYKIIEKRQSVAFWCNPISGHATLYWYQQILGQGPKLLIQFQNNGVVDDSQLPKDRFSAERLKGVDSTLKIQPAKLEDSAVYLCASSLSGLWGYTFGSGTRLTVV.

The rearrangement joins TRBV4-1 to TRBJ2-3, with 13 bases lining up with TRBD2. The CDR3 loop spans 16 amino acids. Losses at the gene ends were 6 bases for V and 0 bases for J; bases not matched to a gene: 3. Germline V lookup: CDR1 MGHRA, CDR2 YSYEKL. CDR3 in DNA: TGCGCCAGCAGGCTACTAGCGGGGGGGAGCACAGATACGCAGTATTTT. Translating gives CASRLLAGGSTDTQYF.

This chain joins TRBV5-1 and TRBJ1-6; D is unclear. Germline V gene sequence: CDR1 SGHRS, CDR2 YFSETQ. Trimming took 6 bases from V and 4 from J, leaving 17 bases between them. The CDR3 runs to 16 residues. The CDR3 sequence: CASTLGGVRYNSPLHF. The CDR3 nucleotides are TGCGCCAGCACCCTCGGCGGGGTAAGGTATAATTCACCCCTCCACTTT.